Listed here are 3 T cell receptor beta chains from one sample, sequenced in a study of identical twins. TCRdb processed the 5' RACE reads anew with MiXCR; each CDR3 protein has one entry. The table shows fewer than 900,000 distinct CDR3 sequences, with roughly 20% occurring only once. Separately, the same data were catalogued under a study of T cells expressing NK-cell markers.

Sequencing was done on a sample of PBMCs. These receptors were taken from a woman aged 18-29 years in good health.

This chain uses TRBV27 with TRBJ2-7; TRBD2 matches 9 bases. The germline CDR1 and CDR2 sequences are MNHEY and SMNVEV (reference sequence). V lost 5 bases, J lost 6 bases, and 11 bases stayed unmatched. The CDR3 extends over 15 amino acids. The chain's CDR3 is CASSPRRGGAGEQYF. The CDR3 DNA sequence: TGTGCCAGCAGTCCCCGACGCGGGGGGGCGGGCGAGCAGTACTTC.

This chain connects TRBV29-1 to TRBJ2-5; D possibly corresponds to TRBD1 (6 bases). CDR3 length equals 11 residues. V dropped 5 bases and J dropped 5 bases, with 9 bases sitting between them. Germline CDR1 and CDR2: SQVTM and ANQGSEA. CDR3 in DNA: TGCAGCGTTACAGGGTCGGAGACCCAGTACTTC. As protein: CSVTGSETQYF.

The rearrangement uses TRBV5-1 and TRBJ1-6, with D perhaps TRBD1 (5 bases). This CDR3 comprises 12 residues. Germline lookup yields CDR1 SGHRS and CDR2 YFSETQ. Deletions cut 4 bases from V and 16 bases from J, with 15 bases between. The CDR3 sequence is CASSREGPQLHF. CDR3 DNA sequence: TGCGCCAGCAGCCGGGAGGGGCCACAACTCCACTTT.